This TCR beta chain was captured in a study of identical twins. Study-level results: Diverse VJ usage suggested most zero-insertion clonotypes were not invariant T cells.

For this clonotype: The antigen is undetermined.

TCRdb recomputed calls from the 5' RACE reads with MiXCR, one row per CDR3 protein. The sample lists approximately 250,000 distinct CDR3 sequences; 5% to 7% were seen once. This CDR3 comprises 10 residues. With 9 bases removed from V and 6 bases from J, the gap between germline ends came to 9 bases. Germline CDR1 MNHEY, CDR2 SMNVEV (reference sequence). This same sample was also taken into another study, of T cells expressing NK-cell markers. According to that study: CD8+ T cells in more than five donors included dominant NKG2C+ clonotypes at roughly 1.0-8%. Leadership of the CD3+CD56-NKG2C+ fraction also belonged to these clonotypes in several donors.

The rearrangement joins TRBV27 to TRBJ2-7; weak D call: TRBD1 (6 bases). This clonotype was sampled from a woman under 30 in good health. The sample comprised CD8+ T cells sorted from blood. In DNA form, the CDR3 reads TGTGCCAGACAGACAGGCGAGCAGTACTTC. This gives the protein CARQTGEQYF.